This TCR beta chain was obtained from a study of shared clonotypes between healthy human individuals. As for the study in general: CD8 memory received one plate per donor, CD8 naive two, CD4 memory three and CD4 naive three.

Every subset had its genomic DNA shared out evenly among several immunoSEQ plates. The method was immunoSEQ multiplex PCR; TCRdb's version includes in-frame clones alone and lacks a portion of them. The sample contains about 750,000 clones, 90% to 95% of which appear only once. With regard to this clone: As yet, its antigen is unknown.

Notes on the study in general: Only blood was sampled; tissue repertoires likely differ. Clonotypes not shared had lower generation probabilities than those common to all four donors.

The CDR3 loop spans 16 amino acids. Germline CDR1 is MNHEY and CDR2 is SVGAGI. V shed 0 bases and J shed 0 bases, with 9 bases lying between them. Terminally differentiated effector memory CD45RA+ cells were excluded by CCR7 positive selection of CD45RO-negative cells. Source material: naive CD8+ T cells sorted from blood. This chain joins TRBV6-5 and TRBJ1-5; no clear D gene. The sequence derives from a man aged 30 to 39 in good health. The CDR3 DNA reads as TGTGCCAGCAGTTACTCCCCGCCGGGTAGCAATCAGCCCCAGCATTTT. This gives the protein CASSYSPPGSNQPQHF.